This T cell receptor (beta chain) was obtained from a study of shared clonotypes between healthy human individuals. Naive CD8 cells, CD45RO-negative and positively selected for CCR7, excluded terminally differentiated effector memory CD45RA+ cells. The CDR3 loop spans 13 amino acids. V gave up 4 bases and J gave up 6 bases, with 11 bases separating them. Deep was the level at which the assay was run. Only in-frame clones appear in the TCRdb table, and some are missing; sequencing was by immunoSEQ multiplex PCR. The sample carries about 2,100,000 clones, under 95% recorded once. This TCR derives from a man between 18 and 29 years old in good health. Some clones in this sample may be carry-over from other donors' samples. What was sequenced was naive CD8+ T cells from PBMCs. The rearrangement links TRBV6-7 to TRBJ2-3; D is unresolved. TRBV6-7 has ORF status, its function being uncertain. The CDR3 DNA is TGTGCCAGCAGTTCGGGTGAGTGGGATACGCAGTATTTT. Its translation: CASSSGEWDTQYF.